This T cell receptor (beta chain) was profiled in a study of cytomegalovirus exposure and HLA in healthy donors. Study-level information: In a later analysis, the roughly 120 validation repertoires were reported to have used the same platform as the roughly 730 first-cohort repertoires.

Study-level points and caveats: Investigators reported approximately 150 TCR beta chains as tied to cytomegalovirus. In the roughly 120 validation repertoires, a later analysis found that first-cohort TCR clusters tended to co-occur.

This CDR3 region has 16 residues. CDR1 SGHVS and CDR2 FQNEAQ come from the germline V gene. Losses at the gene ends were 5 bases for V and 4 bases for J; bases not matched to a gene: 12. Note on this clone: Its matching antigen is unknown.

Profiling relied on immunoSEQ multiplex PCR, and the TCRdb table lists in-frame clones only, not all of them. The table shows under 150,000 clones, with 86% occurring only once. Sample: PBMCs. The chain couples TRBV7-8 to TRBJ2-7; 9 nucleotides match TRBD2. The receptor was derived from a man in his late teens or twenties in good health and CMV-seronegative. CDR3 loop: CASSIRRVAGEYEQYF. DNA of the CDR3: TGTGCCAGCAGCATCCGCCGGGTAGCGGGAGAGTACGAGCAGTACTTC.